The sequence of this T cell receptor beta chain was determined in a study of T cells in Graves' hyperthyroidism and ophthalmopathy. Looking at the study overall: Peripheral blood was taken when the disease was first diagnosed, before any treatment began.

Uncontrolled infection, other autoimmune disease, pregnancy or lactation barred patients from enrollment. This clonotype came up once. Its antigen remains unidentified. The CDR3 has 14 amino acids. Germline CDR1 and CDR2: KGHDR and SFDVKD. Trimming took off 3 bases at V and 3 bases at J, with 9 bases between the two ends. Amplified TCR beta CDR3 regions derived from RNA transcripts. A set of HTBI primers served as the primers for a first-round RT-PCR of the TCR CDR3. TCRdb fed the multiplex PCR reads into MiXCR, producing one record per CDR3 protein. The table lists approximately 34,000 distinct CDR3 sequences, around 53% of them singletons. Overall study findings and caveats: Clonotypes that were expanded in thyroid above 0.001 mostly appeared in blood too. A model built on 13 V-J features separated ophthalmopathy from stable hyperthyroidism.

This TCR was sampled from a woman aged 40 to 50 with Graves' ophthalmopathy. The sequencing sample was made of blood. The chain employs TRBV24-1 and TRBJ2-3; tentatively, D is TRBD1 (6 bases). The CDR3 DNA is TGTGCCACCAGTGATCCGGGACAAACAGATACGCAGTATTTT. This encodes CATSDPGQTDTQYF.